These 29 T cell receptor beta chains came from one sample sequenced in a study of cytomegalovirus exposure and HLA in healthy donors. PCR employed 60 Vbeta and 13 Jbeta primers. Produced via immunoSEQ multiplex PCR; TCRdb's table is partial and in-frame only. The sample includes 210,000 or so clones, approximately 79% seen only once; the top ten take roughly 2%. Sequences were obtained from PBMCs. The receptors originated from a man aged 18 to 30 in good health and CMV-seronegative.

This clone was observed a few times. V usage is TRBV7-3 and J usage is TRBJ2-7; a weak D match, TRBD2 (5 bases). Germline CDR1 is SGHTA and CDR2 is FQGTGA. The CDR3 is 15 amino acids. With 3 bases removed from V and 2 bases from J, the gap between germline ends came to 14 bases. The CDR3 bases are TGTGCCAGCAGCTTCGGCGGGTCGTTAGCCTACGAGCAGTACTTC. It is translated as CASSFGGSLAYEQYF.

The chain couples TRBV5-1 to TRBJ2-7; the match to TRBD2 covers 13 bases. The CDR3 sequence is 14 residues long. V dropped 4 bases and J dropped 5; count of bases not matched to a gene: 3. Germline values: CDR1 SGHRS, CDR2 YFSETQ. The CDR3: CASSTGLAGNEQYF. In DNA form, the CDR3 reads TGCGCCAGCAGCACGGGACTAGCGGGAAACGAGCAGTACTTC.

V is TRBV5-4 and J is TRBJ1-2; D is perhaps TRBD1 (5 bases). The germline CDR1 and CDR2 sequences are SGHNT and YYREEE (reference sequence). The CDR3 loop spans 16 amino acids. The V and J ends lost 0 bases and 5 bases respectively, with 17 bases between them. CDR3 in amino acids: CASSLEAEIGVYGYTF. DNA for the CDR3: TGTGCCAGCAGCTTGGAGGCAGAGATAGGGGTGTATGGCTACACCTTC.

The table lists this clone with a few counts. The chain recombines TRBV19 with TRBJ1-1; 10 bases map to TRBD1. The CDR3 has 15 residues. The V gene end was trimmed by 3 bases and the J gene end by 3 bases; junction bases not matched to a gene: 4. Germline CDR1 reads LNHDA; CDR2 reads SQIVND (reference sequence). As DNA, the CDR3 is TGTGCCAGTAGTATCGGACAGGGGGTCCACACTGAAGCTTTCTTT. Amino acids: CASSIGQGVHTEAFF.

The genes are TRBV5-1 and TRBJ1-5; a possible D gene is TRBD1 (5 bases). The V gene's germline CDR1 is SGHRS and CDR2 YFSETQ. CDR3 size: 15 residues. V was trimmed by 4 bases and J by 4 bases, leaving 15 bases between them. CDR3 loop: CASSPGLTSNQPQHF. The CDR3 nucleotides are TGCGCCAGCAGCCCGGGACTAACCTCGAATCAGCCCCAGCATTTT.

V and J are TRBV7-2 and TRBJ1-1, with 9 bases aligning to TRBD1. Germline V gives CDR1 SGHTA, CDR2 FQGNSA. The V and J ends lost 5 bases and 0 bases, in that order; junction bases with no gene match: 16. This CDR3 is 19 amino acids long. In DNA, the CDR3 is TGTGCCAGCAGCACACCGGGACAGGGAAGGGACGCTATGAACACTGAAGCTTTCTTT. Protein sequence: CASSTPGQGRDAMNTEAFF.

The CDR3 DNA reads TGTGCCAGCAGCCCGTTGGCGGGAAAAGAATCCCGGCAGTACTTC. This sequence encodes CASSPLAGKESRQYF. The rearrangement links TRBV28 to TRBJ2-7; TRBD2 is a possible D gene (6 bases). CDR1 MDHEN and CDR2 SYDVKM come from the germline V gene. The V gene lost 6 bases and the J gene lost 9 bases, with 24 bases spanning the gap. The CDR3 covers 15 residues.

This chain links TRBV6-6 with TRBJ1-5; 7 nucleotides agree with TRBD1. The germline gives CDR1 MNHNY, CDR2 SVGAGI (reference sequence). Germline trimming cut 8 bases from V and 6 bases from J; bases unmatched to any gene: 4. CDR3 length: 12 residues. The CDR3 DNA sequence: TGTGCCAGCCGGGACAGTAGTCAGCCCCAGCATTTT. Translation gives CASRDSSQPQHF.

The chain is built from TRBV10-3 and TRBJ2-7; no definite D call. V was cut by 2 bases and J by 2 bases, with 13 bases left in between. Per the germline V gene, CDR1 is ENHRY and CDR2 is SYGVKD. The CDR3 sequence is 15 residues long. The CDR3 coding sequence is TGTGCCATCAGTGAGCCCCGGGTTAGCACCTACGAGCAGTACTTC. Translating it yields CAISEPRVSTYEQYF.

V is TRBV5-1 and J is TRBJ2-3; 8 nucleotides line up with TRBD2. The CDR3 contains 15 residues. V was pared by 1 base and J by 4 bases, with 5 bases of the junction left unmatched. The germline V gene has CDR1 SGHRS and CDR2 YFSETQ. The CDR3 loop is CASSLRGTRSDTQYF. Written as DNA, the CDR3 is TGCGCCAGCAGCTTGCGAGGGACTAGGTCAGATACGCAGTATTTT.

The genes are TRBV14 and TRBJ2-5; D perhaps matches TRBD1 (5 bases). The DNA end lines up better with TRBJ2-7; the J call may be wrong. Per germline, CDR1 SGHDN and CDR2 FVKESK. The CDR3 covers 14 residues. Written as DNA, the CDR3 is TGTGCCAGCAGCCTCGCCCAGGGTACCCACGAGCAGTACTTC. This encodes CASSLAQGTHEQYF.

V is TRBV6-1 and J is TRBJ1-1; D is unclear. The CDR3 is made up of 13 amino acids. Trimming shortened V by 6 bases and J by 1 base, and 9 bases separated the two germline ends. The germline V gene encodes CDR1 MNHNS and CDR2 SASEGT. This CDR3 reads CASRKAGNTEAFF. The CDR3 DNA reads as TGTGCCAGCAGGAAAGCAGGGAACACTGAAGCTTTCTTT.

The rearrangement links TRBV25-1 to TRBJ1-6; perhaps TRBD1 as D (5 bases). There are 12 residues in the CDR3. V was trimmed by 4 bases and J by 12 bases, leaving 10 bases between them. Germline CDR1 and CDR2: MGHDK and SYGVNS. The CDR3 is CASSVTGGPLHF. CDR3 coding DNA: TGTGCCAGCAGTGTGACGGGGGGACCCCTCCACTTT.

The rearrangement links TRBV7-9 to TRBJ2-3, with D possibly matching TRBD1 (6 bases). Germline V gene sequence: CDR1 SEHNR, CDR2 FQNEAQ (reference sequence). V gave up 3 bases and J gave up 2 bases, with 9 bases separating them. The CDR3 sequence is 14 residues long. The CDR3 coding sequence is TGTGCCAGCAGCTTTGACAGGTACACAGATACGCAGTATTTT. Residues: CASSFDRYTDTQYF.

The chain joins TRBV10-3 to TRBJ2-7, with 8 nucleotides matching TRBD2. Unmatched junction bases numbered 8, after V lost 10 bases and J lost 0 bases. This CDR3 is built from 14 residues. Germline CDR1 is ENHRY and CDR2 is SYGVKD. In DNA, the CDR3 is TGTGCCACCCATGACAGCGGGGGCTCCTACGAGCAGTACTTC. Translating gives CATHDSGGSYEQYF.

The chain employs TRBV14 and TRBJ2-3; no firm D call. Germline-derived CDR1 and CDR2 are SGHDN and FVKESK. V was pared by 1 base and J by 0 bases, with 14 bases between. The CDR3 spans 17 residues. The CDR3 nucleotides are TGTGCCAGCAGCCAAGCATTCTCAGGTTGGAGCACAGATACGCAGTATTTT. Its protein product is CASSQAFSGWSTDTQYF. Variable domain in full (rest from reference TRBV14 and TRBJ2-3): EAGVTQFPSHSVIEKGQTVTLRCDPISGHDNLYWYRRVMGKEIKFLLHFVKESKQDESGMPNNRFLAERTGGTYSTLKVQPAELEDSGVYFCASSQAFSGWSTDTQYFGPGTRLTVL.

This clone was seen once. The chain couples TRBV11-2 to TRBJ1-5, with 7 bases matching TRBD1. The CDR3 length is 14 residues. The germline V gene encodes CDR1 SGHAT and CDR2 FQNNGV. The V gene end was trimmed by 5 bases and the J gene end by 4 bases; junction bases not matched to a gene: 5. The CDR3 sequence: CASSPQQGNQPQHF. The DNA of the CDR3 is TGTGCCAGCAGCCCCCAACAGGGGAATCAGCCCCAGCATTTT.

V and J are TRBV7-3 and TRBJ2-2; TRBD2 matches 8 bases. After removal of 0 bases from V and 5 bases from J, the junction contained 8 bases not matched to a gene. Germline-derived CDR1 and CDR2 are SGHTA and FQGTGA. This CDR3 comprises 17 residues. CDR3 loop: CASSLTTGTRSTGELFF. DNA of the CDR3: TGTGCCAGCAGCTTAACGACCGGGACTAGGTCGACCGGGGAGCTGTTTTTT.

The chain couples TRBV30 to TRBJ1-3; unclear D gene. From germline, CDR1 is GTSNPN and CDR2 SVGIG (reference sequence). The CDR3 has 12 amino acids. V was pared by 2 bases and J by 4 bases, with 6 bases between. The CDR3 DNA reads TGTGCCTGGAGTTTCCGGGGAAACACCATATATTTT. Protein product: CAWSFRGNTIYF.

The V gene is TRBV6-5, the J gene TRBJ1-2; D is perhaps TRBD1 (5 bases). There are 15 residues in the CDR3. The V gene's germline CDR1 is MNHEY and CDR2 SVGAGI. V was shortened by 6 bases and J by 4 bases, with 18 bases between the two germline ends. The CDR3 nucleotides are TGTGCCAGCAGCTTAGGACGGGGGTCGGGCTATGGCTACACCTTC. Translation gives CASSLGRGSGYGYTF.

The chain joins TRBV2 to TRBJ2-7, with 11 positions matching TRBD2. CDR3 length equals 14 residues. Germline-derived CDR1 and CDR2 are SNHLY and FYNNEI. The junction had 4 bases not matched to a gene; V was cut back by 7 bases and J by 2 bases. The CDR3 reads CASTSGRHPYEQYF. The CDR3 DNA reads TGTGCCAGCACTAGCGGGAGGCACCCCTACGAGCAGTACTTC.

The chain carries TRBV11-2 and TRBJ1-1; 7 bases agree with TRBD1. CDR3 length: 15 residues. V lost 5 bases, J lost 0 bases, and 6 bases stayed unmatched. Germline CDR1 and CDR2: SGHAT and FQNNGV. The CDR3 DNA follows: TGTGCCAGCAGCCCACGGACAGGAATGAACACTGAAGCTTTCTTT. This gives the protein CASSPRTGMNTEAFF.

CDR3 in DNA: TGTGCCAGCAGCTTAGGGGAAGCGGGGGGCTACGAGCAGTACTTC. Amino acid sequence: CASSLGEAGGYEQYF. The V and J genes are TRBV11-2 and TRBJ2-7, with 9 bases that match TRBD2. This CDR3 spans 15 amino acids. CDR1 is SGHAT, CDR2 FQNNGV, per germline. V lost 1 base, J lost 3 bases, and 4 bases stayed unmatched.

The chain is built from TRBV28 and TRBJ2-3; 12 bases map to TRBD1. The CDR3 loop spans 15 amino acids. Losses at the gene ends were 6 bases for V and 7 bases for J; bases not matched to a gene: 8. From germline, CDR1 is MDHEN and CDR2 SYDVKM. CDR3 region: CASSSGTGGANTQYF. The DNA for the CDR3 is TGTGCCAGCAGCTCCGGGACAGGGGGCGCAAATACGCAGTATTTT.

The V gene is TRBV27, the J gene TRBJ2-5; 14 nucleotides align to TRBD2. The V gene's germline CDR1 is MNHEY and CDR2 SMNVEV (reference sequence). The J segment lost 5 bases and the V segment lost 4 bases, leaving 6 bases of the junction unmatched. This CDR3 region has 16 residues. CDR3 amino acids: CASSSLTSGRGETQYF. CDR3 nucleotides: TGTGCCAGCAGTTCCTTGACTAGCGGGAGGGGTGAGACCCAGTACTTC.

This chain links TRBV28 with TRBJ2-7; TRBD1 agrees at 9 bases. Looked up from germline, CDR1 is MDHEN and CDR2 is SYDVKM. V trimming: 4 bases; J trimming: 4 bases; junction bases outside the gene matches: 5. CDR3 length: 14 amino acids. CDR3 protein: CASSSRQGVYEQYF. For the CDR3, the DNA is TGTGCCAGCAGTTCCCGACAGGGGGTTTACGAGCAGTACTTC.

This chain uses TRBV2 with TRBJ2-5; 11 bases line up with TRBD2. With V trimmed by 2 bases and J by 1 base, 6 bases remained unmatched. The V gene's germline CDR1 is SNHLY and CDR2 FYNNEI. There are 17 residues in the CDR3. The CDR3 reads CASSELIAGGIQETQYF. The CDR3 region has the DNA TGTGCCAGCAGTGAACTGATAGCGGGAGGGATCCAAGAGACCCAGTACTTC.

V and J are TRBV5-8 and TRBJ1-1; tentatively, D is TRBD1 (6 bases). The germline V gene encodes CDR1 SGHTS and CDR2 YDEGEE. This CDR3 is built from 13 residues. Deletions cut 2 bases from V and 7 bases from J, with 12 bases between. DNA for the CDR3: TGTGCCAGCAGCTTCGGATCCAGGGGTGAAGCTTTCTTT. It specifies CASSFGSRGEAFF.

The rearrangement links TRBV18 to TRBJ1-2; D gene unclear. This CDR3 comprises 13 residues. V was pared by 2 bases and J by 8 bases, with 12 bases between. Per germline, CDR1 KGHSH and CDR2 LQKENI. CDR3 protein: CASSPGPEIGYTF. DNA for the CDR3: TGTGCCAGCTCACCAGGGCCGGAAATCGGCTACACCTTC. Supplemented by reference TRBV18 and TRBJ1-2, the full variable domain reads NAGVMQNPRHLVRRRGQEARLRCSPMKGHSHVYWYRQLPEEGLKFMVYLQKENIIDESGMPKERFSAEFPKEGPSILRIQQVVRGDSAAYFCASSPGPEIGYTFGSGTRLTVV.